These 15 T cell receptor beta chains share one sample of origin, sequenced in a study of CD8 T cells in ankylosing spondylitis. Study-level points and caveats: It appeared that ankylosing spondylitis blood was characterized by a TCR beta motif of fewer than ten highly homologous variants.

These TCRs are of unknown antigen specificity. TCRdb analysed the 5' RACE reads with MiXCR anew, one entry per CDR3 protein. The sample records roughly 370,000 distinct CDR3 sequences, 20% to 25% being singletons. The specimen was blood, either unsorted or a sorted T cell fraction (not recorded which). The receptors here all came from a male donor with ankylosing spondylitis.

This clonotype was detected many times. The rearrangement links TRBV18 to TRBJ2-1; TRBD2 matches 9 bases. J gave up 8 bases and V 0 bases, and 8 bases lay outside the gene matches. CDR3 size: 16 residues. In germline, CDR1 is KGHSH, CDR2 LQKENI. The CDR3 sequence: CASSPPESGRSDEQFF. In DNA form, the CDR3 reads TGTGCCAGCTCACCACCGGAAAGCGGGAGGTCGGATGAGCAGTTCTTC. Full variable domain (missing parts from reference TRBV18 and TRBJ2-1): NAGVMQNPRHLVRRRGQEARLRCSPMKGHSHVYWYRQLPEEGLKFMVYLQKENIIDESGMPKERFSAEFPKEGPSILRIQQVVRGDSAAYFCASSPPESGRSDEQFFGPGTRLTVL.

This clonotype was counted only a few times. This chain joins TRBV6-5 and TRBJ2-1; D remains ambiguous. The CDR3 has 14 residues. The V gene lost 0 bases and the J gene lost 4 bases, with 7 bases spanning the gap. Germline V lookup: CDR1 MNHEY, CDR2 SVGAGI. The CDR3 spells CASSYSRIYNEQFF. The CDR3 coding sequence is TGTGCCAGCAGTTACTCTCGGATTTACAATGAGCAGTTCTTC.

In its sample, this clonotype was seen a few times. The V call is TRBV5-1, the J call TRBJ2-1; 7 bases fit TRBD2. CDR1 and CDR2 (germline): SGHRS, YFSETQ. The CDR3 contains 15 residues. J was trimmed by 7 bases and V by 0 bases; bases with no gene match: 7. Written as DNA, the CDR3 is TGCGCCAGCAGCTTGGATGGACTAGGCATGAATGAGCAGTTCTTC. Amino acid sequence: CASSLDGLGMNEQFF.

The chain has TRBV29-1 and TRBJ2-7, with TRBD2 as a possible D gene (6 bases). This CDR3 has 12 residues. Per the germline V gene, CDR1 is SQVTM and CDR2 is ANQGSEA. Trimming removed 1 base from V and 2 bases from J, with 6 bases in between. The CDR3 sequence: CSVEGEAYEQYF. Written as DNA, the CDR3 is TGCAGCGTTGAAGGGGAGGCCTACGAGCAGTACTTC.

The gene calls are TRBV9 and TRBJ1-2, with TRBD1 matching over 8 bases. J was trimmed by 8 bases and V by 0 bases; bases with no gene match: 9. This CDR3 has 15 amino acids. The V gene's germline CDR1 is SGDLS and CDR2 YYNGEE. This CDR3 is CASSVATTGAVGYTF. The CDR3, as DNA: TGTGCCAGCAGCGTAGCTACGACAGGGGCAGTCGGCTACACCTTC.

This chain uses TRBV19 with TRBJ2-2; possibly TRBD1 or TRBD2 for D (5 bases each). CDR1 is LNHDA, CDR2 SQIVND, per germline (reference sequence). V was clipped by 3 bases and J by 4 bases, with 12 bases between them. CDR3 length: 15 residues. The CDR3 DNA follows: TGTGCCAGTAGTATGATGGGGACCCTCACCGGGGAGCTGTTTTTT. Protein product: CASSMMGTLTGELFF. The full variable domain, in which reference TRBV19 and TRBJ2-2 provide the parts outside the CDR3, is DGGITQSPKYLFRKEGQNVTLSCEQNLNHDAMYWYRQDPGQGLRLIYYSQIVNDFQKGDIAEGYSVSREKKESFPLTVTSAQKNPTAFYLCASSMMGTLTGELFFGEGSRLTVL.

In its sample, this clonotype was seen a few times. The chain combines TRBV5-1 with TRBJ1-4; the D gene is possibly TRBD1 (6 bases). The CDR3 runs 16 residues. From germline, CDR1 is SGHRS and CDR2 YFSETQ. Trimming removed 3 bases at V and 0 bases at J, with 12 bases between. CDR3 loop: CASSYRGQPTNEKLFF. The CDR3 DNA reads as TGCGCCAGCAGCTACCGAGGACAGCCAACTAATGAAAAACTGTTTTTT.

This chain connects TRBV10-3 to TRBJ2-7; 10 positions match TRBD2. CDR3 length: 13 amino acids. Germline CDR1 ENHRY, CDR2 SYGVKD. V dropped 7 bases and J dropped 6; count of bases not matched to a gene: 6. The DNA for the CDR3 is TGTGCCATCAAAGCGGGGGGGCCCTCCGAGCAGTACTTC. Translated: CAIKAGGPSEQYF.

CDR3 sequence (DNA): TGCGCCAGCAGCGAACAGGCGTTTCAACACAATGAGCAGTTCTTC. It codes for CASSEQAFQHNEQFF. The chain joins TRBV5-1 to TRBJ2-1; tentative D call: TRBD1 (5 bases). The CDR3 is 15 residues long. V was clipped by 4 bases and J by 5 bases, with 16 bases between them. CDR1 is SGHRS, CDR2 YFSETQ, per germline.

This clonotype was detected a few times. In nucleotides, the CDR3 is TGTGCCAGCACCGTAGGGGATTGGTCAGATACGCAGTATTTT. Translated, it gives CASTVGDWSDTQYF. The chain links TRBV12-3 or TRBV12-4 to TRBJ2-3; D might be TRBD1 (5 bases). V gave up 7 bases and J gave up 4 bases, with 15 bases separating them. The CDR3 runs 14 residues.

Ten or more counts support this clonotype. The J gene is TRBJ2-2, the V gene TRBV29-1; D remains unclear. Germline V gene sequence: CDR1 SQVTM, CDR2 ANQGSEA. This CDR3 is 14 amino acids long. V was cut by 4 bases and J by 0 bases, with 9 bases left in between. For the CDR3, the DNA is TGCAGCGTTGCAAAAGCGTCGAACACCGGGGAGCTGTTTTTT. It yields the protein CSVAKASNTGELFF.

This chain joins TRBV20-1 and TRBJ1-3; D ambiguous. The CDR3 spans 14 residues. V was trimmed by 3 bases and J by 0 bases, leaving 9 bases between them. Per germline, CDR1 DFQATT and CDR2 SNEGSKA (reference sequence). The CDR3 loop is CSARGTVSGNTIYF. The CDR3 nucleotides read TGCAGTGCTAGGGGAACGGTCTCTGGAAACACCATATATTTT.

This clonotype has a handful of counts. The chain combines TRBV20-1 with TRBJ2-3; 9 nucleotides agree with TRBD2. J lost 0 bases, V lost 5 bases, and 3 bases had no gene match. The germline CDR1 and CDR2 sequences are DFQATT and SNEGSKA (reference sequence). The CDR3 loop spans 14 amino acids. The CDR3, as DNA: TGCAGTGCTCTAGGACTAGCGAGCACAGATACGCAGTATTTT. Translated, it gives CSALGLASTDTQYF.

V gene TRBV11-1 combines with J gene TRBJ2-1, with 13 bases aligning to TRBD2. CDR1 and CDR2 (germline): SGHAT, FQDESV (reference sequence). The CDR3 totals 18 residues. Unmatched junction bases numbered 9, after V lost 5 bases and J lost 2 bases. The CDR3 loop reads CASSPRTSGSGAYNEQFF. CDR3 nucleotide sequence: TGTGCCAGCAGCCCAAGGACTAGCGGGAGTGGCGCCTACAATGAGCAGTTCTTC. Variable domain in full (rest from reference TRBV11-1 and TRBJ2-1): EAEVAQSPRYKITEKSQAVAFWCDPISGHATLYWYRQILGQGPELLVQFQDESVVDDSQLPKDRFSAERLKGVDSTLKIQPAELGDSAMYLCASSPRTSGSGAYNEQFFGPGTRLTVL.

This clonotype appeared a few times. This chain joins TRBV20-1 and TRBJ2-7; D is possibly TRBD1 (5 bases). V was shortened by 1 base and J by 4 bases, with 14 bases between the two germline ends. CDR3 length: 14 amino acids. Germline assignment: CDR1 DFQATT and CDR2 SNEGSKA (reference sequence). The CDR3 DNA follows: TGCAGTGCTAGAGGCCCCCCCAGACAGTACGAGCAGTACTTC. Translation: CSARGPPRQYEQYF.